This paragraph reports one TCR beta chain. Its antigen is undetermined. Per germline, CDR1 SNHLY and CDR2 FYNNEI. Trimming left V 7 bases short and J 4 bases short, with 13 bases between. This CDR3 has 13 amino acids. TCRdb keeps only in-frame clones here, not all; method: immunoSEQ multiplex PCR. The table has 75,000 to 100,000 clones, about 88% seen once. These data originate in a study of T cell responses to AZD1222 COVID-19 vaccine. Study results and caveats: It should be noted that donors were predominantly white British and more often female, and clonal diversity was possibly underestimated.

The gene calls are TRBV2 and TRBJ1-1; D is perhaps TRBD1 (6 bases). The sequence derives from an adult in good health. This sample comprised peripheral blood, obtained on day 0 of AZD1222 vaccination. The CDR3: CASTFLGGTEAFF. CDR3 DNA sequence: TGTGCCAGCACATTCTTAGGGGGCACTGAAGCTTTCTTT.